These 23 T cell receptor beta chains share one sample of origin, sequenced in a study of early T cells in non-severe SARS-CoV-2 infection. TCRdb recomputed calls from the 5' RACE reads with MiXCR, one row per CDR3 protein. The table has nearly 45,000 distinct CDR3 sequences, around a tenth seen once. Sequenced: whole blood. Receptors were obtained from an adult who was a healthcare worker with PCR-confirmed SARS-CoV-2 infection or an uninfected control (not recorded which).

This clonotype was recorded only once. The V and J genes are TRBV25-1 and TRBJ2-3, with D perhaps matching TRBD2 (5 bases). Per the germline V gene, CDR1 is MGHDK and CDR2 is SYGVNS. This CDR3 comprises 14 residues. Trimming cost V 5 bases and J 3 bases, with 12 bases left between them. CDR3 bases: TGTGCCAGCAGTCGGGAAAGTGGGACAGATACGCAGTATTTT. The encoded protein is CASSRESGTDTQYF.

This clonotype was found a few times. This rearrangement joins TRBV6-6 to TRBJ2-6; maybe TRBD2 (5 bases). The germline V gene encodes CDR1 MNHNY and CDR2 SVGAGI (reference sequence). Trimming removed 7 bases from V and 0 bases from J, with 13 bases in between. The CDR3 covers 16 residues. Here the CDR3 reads CASILRGSSGANVLTF. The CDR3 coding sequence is TGTGCCAGCATTCTCAGAGGGAGCTCTGGGGCCAACGTCCTGACTTTC.

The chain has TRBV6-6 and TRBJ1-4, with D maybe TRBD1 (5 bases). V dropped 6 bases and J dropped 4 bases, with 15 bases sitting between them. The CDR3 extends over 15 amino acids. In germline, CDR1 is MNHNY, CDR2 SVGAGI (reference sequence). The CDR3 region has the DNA TGTGCCAGCAGGACGGGGGGTCAATTTAATGAAAAACTGTTTTTT. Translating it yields CASRTGGQFNEKLFF.

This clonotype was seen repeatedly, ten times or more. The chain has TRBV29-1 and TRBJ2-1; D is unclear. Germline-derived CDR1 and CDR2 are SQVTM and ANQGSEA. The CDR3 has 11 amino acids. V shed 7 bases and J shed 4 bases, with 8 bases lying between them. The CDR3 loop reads CSADGYNEQFF. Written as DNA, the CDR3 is TGCAGCGCCGACGGTTACAATGAGCAGTTCTTC.

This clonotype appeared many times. This CDR3 is CSSRERPSGHNEQFF. Written as DNA, the CDR3 is TGCAGCTCCAGGGAAAGGCCTAGCGGACACAATGAGCAGTTCTTC. The chain links TRBV29-1 to TRBJ2-1; 7 positions match TRBD2. Germline trimming cut 8 bases from V and 5 bases from J; bases unmatched to any gene: 15. The CDR3 runs 15 residues. CDR1 is SQVTM, CDR2 ANQGSEA, per germline.

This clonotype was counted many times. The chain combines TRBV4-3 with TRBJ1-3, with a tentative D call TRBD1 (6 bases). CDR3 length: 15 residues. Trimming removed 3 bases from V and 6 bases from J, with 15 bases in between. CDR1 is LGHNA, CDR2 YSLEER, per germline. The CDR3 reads CASSHRGGSENTIYF. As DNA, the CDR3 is TGCGCCAGCAGCCACAGGGGAGGGAGTGAAAACACCATATATTTT.

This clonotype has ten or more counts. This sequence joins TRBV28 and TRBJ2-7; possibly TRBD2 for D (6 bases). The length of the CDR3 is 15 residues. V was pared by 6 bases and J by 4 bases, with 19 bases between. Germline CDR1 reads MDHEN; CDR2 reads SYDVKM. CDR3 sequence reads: CASRTLGTSGYEQYF. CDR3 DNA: TGTGCCAGCAGAACCCTCGGGACTTCGGGATACGAGCAGTACTTC.

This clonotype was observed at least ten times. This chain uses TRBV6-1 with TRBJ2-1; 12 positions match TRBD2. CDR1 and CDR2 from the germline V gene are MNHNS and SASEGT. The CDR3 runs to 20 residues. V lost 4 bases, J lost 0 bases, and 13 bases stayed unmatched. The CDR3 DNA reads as TGTGCCAGCAGTGCAGGGACTAGCGGGTTCATCGATAACTCCTACAATGAGCAGTTCTTC. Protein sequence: CASSAGTSGFIDNSYNEQFF.

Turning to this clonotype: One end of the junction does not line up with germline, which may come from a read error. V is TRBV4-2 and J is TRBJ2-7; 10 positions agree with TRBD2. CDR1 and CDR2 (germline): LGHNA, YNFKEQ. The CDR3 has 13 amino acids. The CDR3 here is CASSQDGTSAPKF. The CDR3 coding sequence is TGTGCCAGCAGCCAAGATGGGACTAGCGCGCCGAAATTC.

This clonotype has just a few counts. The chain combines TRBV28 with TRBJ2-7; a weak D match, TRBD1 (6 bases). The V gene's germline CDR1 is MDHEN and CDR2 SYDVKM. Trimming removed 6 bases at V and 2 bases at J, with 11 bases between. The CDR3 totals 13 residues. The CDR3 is CASSSGQTYEQYF. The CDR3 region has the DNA TGTGCCAGCAGCTCCGGACAGACCTACGAGCAGTACTTC.

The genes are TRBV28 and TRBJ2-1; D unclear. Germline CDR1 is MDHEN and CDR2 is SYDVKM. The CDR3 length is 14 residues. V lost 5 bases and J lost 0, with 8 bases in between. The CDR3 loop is CASSSGDSYNEQFF. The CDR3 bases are TGTGCCAGCAGTAGTGGCGACTCCTACAATGAGCAGTTCTTC.

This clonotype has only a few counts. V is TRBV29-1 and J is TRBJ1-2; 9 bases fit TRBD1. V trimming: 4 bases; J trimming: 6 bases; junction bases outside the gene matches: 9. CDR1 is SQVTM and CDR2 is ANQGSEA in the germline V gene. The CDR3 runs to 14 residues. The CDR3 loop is CSVVNRGLWNGYTF. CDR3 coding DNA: TGCAGCGTTGTAAACAGGGGGCTGTGGAATGGCTACACCTTC.

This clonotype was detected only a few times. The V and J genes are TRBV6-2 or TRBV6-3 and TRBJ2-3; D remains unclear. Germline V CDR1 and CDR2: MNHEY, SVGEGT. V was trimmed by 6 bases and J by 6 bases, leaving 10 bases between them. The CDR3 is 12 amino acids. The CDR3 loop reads CASRAVSDTQYF. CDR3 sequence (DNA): TGTGCCAGCAGGGCTGTTTCCGATACGCAGTATTTT.

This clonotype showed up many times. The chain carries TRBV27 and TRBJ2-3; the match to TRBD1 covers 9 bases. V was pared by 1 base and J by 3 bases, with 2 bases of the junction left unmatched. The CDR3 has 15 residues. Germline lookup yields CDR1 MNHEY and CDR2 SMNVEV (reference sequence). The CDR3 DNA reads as TGTGCCAGCAGTTTATGGGACAGGGTTACAGATACGCAGTATTTT. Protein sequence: CASSLWDRVTDTQYF.

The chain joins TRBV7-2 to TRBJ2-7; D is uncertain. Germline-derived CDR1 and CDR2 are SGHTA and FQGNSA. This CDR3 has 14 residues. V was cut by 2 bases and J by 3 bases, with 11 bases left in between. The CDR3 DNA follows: TGTGCCAGCAGCTTATACGACGGAAACTACGAGCAGTACTTC. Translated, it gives CASSLYDGNYEQYF.

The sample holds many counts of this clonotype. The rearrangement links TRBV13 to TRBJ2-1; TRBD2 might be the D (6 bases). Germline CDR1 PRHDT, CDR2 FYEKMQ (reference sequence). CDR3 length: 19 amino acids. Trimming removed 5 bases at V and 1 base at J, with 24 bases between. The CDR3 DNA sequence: TGTGCCAGCAGCCGTACCTCCTCCCGACTAGTGGCATCCTACAATGAGCAGTTCTTC. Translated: CASSRTSSRLVASYNEQFF.

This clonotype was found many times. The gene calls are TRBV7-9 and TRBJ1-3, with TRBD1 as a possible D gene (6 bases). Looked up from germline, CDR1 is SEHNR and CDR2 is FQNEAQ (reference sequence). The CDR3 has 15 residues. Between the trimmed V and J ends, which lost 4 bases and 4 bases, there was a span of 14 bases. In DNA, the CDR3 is TGTGCCAGCAGCTCACCAGGGGTTTCCGGAAACACCATATATTTT. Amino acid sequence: CASSSPGVSGNTIYF.

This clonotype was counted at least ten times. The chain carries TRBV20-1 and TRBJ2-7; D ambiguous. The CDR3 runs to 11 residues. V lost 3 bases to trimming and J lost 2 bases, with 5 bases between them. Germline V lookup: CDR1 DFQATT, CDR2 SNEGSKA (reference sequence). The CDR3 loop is CSARVTYEQYF. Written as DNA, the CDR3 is TGCAGTGCTAGGGTCACCTACGAGCAGTACTTC.

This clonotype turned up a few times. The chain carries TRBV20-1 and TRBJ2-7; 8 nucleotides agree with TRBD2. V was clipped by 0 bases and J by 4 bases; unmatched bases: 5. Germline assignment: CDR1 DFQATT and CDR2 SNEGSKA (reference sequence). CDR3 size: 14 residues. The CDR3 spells CSARDHQREYEQYF. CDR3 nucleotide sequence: TGCAGTGCTAGAGATCACCAGCGGGAGTACGAGCAGTACTTC.

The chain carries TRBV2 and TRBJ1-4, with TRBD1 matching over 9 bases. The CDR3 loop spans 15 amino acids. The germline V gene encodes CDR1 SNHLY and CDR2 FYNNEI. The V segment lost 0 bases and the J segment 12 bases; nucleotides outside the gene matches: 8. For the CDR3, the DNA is TGTGCCAGCAGTGAAGCGCCGGGACAGGGAGGGGAACTGTTTTTT. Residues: CASSEAPGQGGELFF.

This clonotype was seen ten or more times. In DNA, the CDR3 is TGCAGTGCTGAGGACTATTACTCCTACAATGAGCAGTTCTTC. It specifies CSAEDYYSYNEQFF. The rearrangement uses TRBV20-1 and TRBJ2-1; perhaps TRBD2 as D (6 bases). V shed 5 bases and J shed 0 bases, with 11 bases lying between them. Germline loops: CDR1 DFQATT, CDR2 SNEGSKA (reference sequence). There are 14 residues in the CDR3.

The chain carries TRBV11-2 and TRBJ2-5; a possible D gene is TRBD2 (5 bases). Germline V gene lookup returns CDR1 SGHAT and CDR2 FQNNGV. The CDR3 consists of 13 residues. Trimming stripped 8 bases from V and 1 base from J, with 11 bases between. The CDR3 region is CASQRIIQETQYF. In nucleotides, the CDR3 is TGTGCCAGCCAGCGGATTATCCAAGAGACCCAGTACTTC. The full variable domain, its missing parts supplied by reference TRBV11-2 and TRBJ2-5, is EAGVAQSPRYKIIEKRQSVAFWCNPISGHATLYWYQQILGQGPKLLIQFQNNGVVDDSQLPKDRFSAERLKGVDSTLKIQPAKLEDSAVYLCASQRIIQETQYFGPGTRLLVL.

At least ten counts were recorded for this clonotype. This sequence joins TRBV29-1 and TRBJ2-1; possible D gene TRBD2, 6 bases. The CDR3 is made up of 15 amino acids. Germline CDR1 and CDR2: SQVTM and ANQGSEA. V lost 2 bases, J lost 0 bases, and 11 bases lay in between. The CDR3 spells CSVEPGGSSYNEQFF. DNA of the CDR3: TGCAGCGTTGAACCCGGGGGTAGCTCCTACAATGAGCAGTTCTTC.